A selection of T cell receptor beta chains follows, all from one sample in a study of blood T cell repertoires in COVID-19. Libraries were prepared by immunoSEQ multiplex PCR; TCRdb keeps only in-frame clonotypes and omits some of them. The repertoire holds approximately 230,000 clones, with around 88% as singletons. The material sequenced was peripheral blood. These receptors came from a woman aged 25 to 45 with COVID-19, enrolled during active disease. Each CDR3 is given with its conserved first and last residue. Fields, in order: clone size, CDR3 length, V gene, J gene, D gene, CDR3 DNA, CDR3 protein. D genes are given only for firm matches. Clone size is stated in some rows and not others, as once, few, many or a class when expanded.

abundance: once
len: 15
v_gene: TRBV18
j_gene: TRBJ2-3
d_gene: -
CDR3nt: TGTGCCAGCTCACCAGGGCGCCTTCCCACAGATACGCAGTATTTT
CDR3aa: CASSPGRLPTDTQYF

abundance: once
len: 13
v_gene: TRBV7-2
j_gene: TRBJ1-1
d_gene: -
CDR3nt: TGTGCCAGCAGCTCGAGCAGGGACACTGAAGCTTTCTTT
CDR3aa: CASSSSRDTEAFF

abundance: once
len: 21
v_gene: TRBV6-2/TRBV6-3
j_gene: TRBJ2-6
d_gene: TRBD1
CDR3nt: TGTGCCAGCAGTTGGGGCCACTCCGGGACAGGGGAATTAGCTGGGGCCAACGTCCTGACTTTC
CDR3aa: CASSWGHSGTGELAGANVLTF

abundance: -
len: 14
v_gene: TRBV11-2
j_gene: TRBJ1-1
d_gene: -
CDR3nt: TGTGCCAGCAGCTTATTGCCAGGGATCACTGAAGCTTTCTTT
CDR3aa: CASSLLPGITEAFF

abundance: -
len: 17
v_gene: TRBV7-2
j_gene: TRBJ2-4
d_gene: TRBD2
CDR3nt: TGTGCCAGCAGCTCCAGACTAGCGGGGGGGCCCGGAAACATTCAGTACTTC
CDR3aa: CASSSRLAGGPGNIQYF

abundance: -
len: 14
v_gene: TRBV27
j_gene: TRBJ1-2
d_gene: -
CDR3nt: TGTGCCAGCAGTCTAACTGACGGGAACTATGGCTACACCTTC
CDR3aa: CASSLTDGNYGYTF

abundance: once
len: 16
v_gene: TRBV4-1
j_gene: TRBJ1-1
d_gene: TRBD1
CDR3nt: TGCGCCAGCAGCCAAGGTGTGCAACAGGGGACGACTGAAGCTTTCTTT
CDR3aa: CASSQGVQQGTTEAFF

abundance: -
len: 17
v_gene: TRBV4-1
j_gene: TRBJ2-1
d_gene: TRBD2
CDR3nt: TGCGCCAGCAGCTCGGGTGTTAGCGGGAGGGCCTACAATGAGCAGTTCTTC
CDR3aa: CASSSGVSGRAYNEQFF

abundance: -
len: 15
v_gene: TRBV7-2
j_gene: TRBJ2-5
d_gene: -
CDR3nt: TGTGCCAGCAGCCCCCCCCCTGGGCGTACAGAGACCCAGTACTTC
CDR3aa: CASSPPPGRTETQYF

abundance: -
len: 16
v_gene: TRBV7-8
j_gene: TRBJ1-5
d_gene: TRBD1
CDR3nt: TGTGCCAGCAGCCTCCGACAGGGGGCCCCCAATCAGCCCCAGCATTTT
CDR3aa: CASSLRQGAPNQPQHF

abundance: -
len: 14
v_gene: TRBV9
j_gene: TRBJ1-1
d_gene: -
CDR3nt: TGTGCCAGCAGCCCAACTATTTCAGGGGCCGGAGCTTTCTTT
CDR3aa: CASSPTISGAGAFF

abundance: -
len: 17
v_gene: TRBV5-6
j_gene: TRBJ2-3
d_gene: TRBD2
CDR3nt: TGTGCCAGCAGCAATAGCGGGGGGCTCCTGGGTACAGATACGCAGTATTTT
CDR3aa: CASSNSGGLLGTDTQYF

abundance: -
len: 15
v_gene: TRBV5-1
j_gene: TRBJ1-3
d_gene: -
CDR3nt: TGCGCCAGCAGCGTGATAGGGGAAGCTGGAAACACCATATATTTT
CDR3aa: CASSVIGEAGNTIYF

abundance: -
len: 13
v_gene: TRBV5-1
j_gene: TRBJ1-2
d_gene: TRBD1
CDR3nt: TGCGCCAGCAGCCGGGGACAGGACTATGGCTACACCTTC
CDR3aa: CASSRGQDYGYTF

abundance: -
len: 15
v_gene: TRBV28
j_gene: TRBJ1-2
d_gene: TRBD1
CDR3nt: TGTGCCAGCAGTTTTCCGGGACAGGGGAACTATGGCTACACCTTC
CDR3aa: CASSFPGQGNYGYTF

abundance: -
len: 15
v_gene: TRBV10-3
j_gene: TRBJ1-3
d_gene: -
CDR3nt: TGTGCCATCAGTGACAGGGCAGCCTCTGGAAACACCATATATTTT
CDR3aa: CAISDRAASGNTIYF